The 25 T cell receptor beta chains reported below all come from one sample, sequenced in a study of radiotherapy plus CTLA-4 blockade in lung cancer (dated by TCRdb to the late 2010s). Libraries were made using the immunoSEQ multiplex PCR assay. As stored in TCRdb, this immuneACCESS dataset retains in-frame rearrangements with V and J assigned. A fraction of the clones does not appear; measured against another copy, unresolved V genes explain less than half of the discrepancy, and the remainder lacks a known reason. The sample table holds 80,000 or so clones, of which more than 60% were seen once. The top ten constitute 3% to 4.5% of the sample. Sequencing was performed on peripheral blood, taken from a patient treated with radiotherapy plus ipilimumab. These receptors were obtained from a human donor with non-small cell lung cancer who had a partial response to radiotherapy plus ipilimumab. Some clones in this sample may be carry-over from other donors' samples.

This clone was recorded a few times. The chain carries TRBV27 and TRBJ1-2, with 8 positions matching TRBD1. V lost 5 bases and J lost 4; bases outside the gene matches: 9. The CDR3 is made up of 15 amino acids. Germline values: CDR1 MNHEY, CDR2 SMNVEV (reference sequence). The CDR3 spells CASSNQQGDTYGYTF. CDR3 DNA: TGTGCCAGCAGTAACCAACAGGGGGATACCTATGGCTACACCTTC.

V is TRBV28 and J is TRBJ2-5, with D possibly matching TRBD2 (7 bases). There are 15 residues in the CDR3. The V and J ends lost 4 bases and 11 bases respectively, with 23 bases between them. Per germline, CDR1 MDHEN and CDR2 SYDVKM. CDR3 DNA: TGTGCCAGCAGTTCTGCGGGGGCGCCCCCTTTCAAGCAGTACTTC. It specifies CASSSAGAPPFKQYF.

This clone was seen only once. The rearrangement joins TRBV6-5 to TRBJ1-2; 10 positions agree with TRBD1. V gave up 6 bases and J gave up 5 bases; unmatched junction bases: 6. This CDR3 region has 14 residues. The V gene's germline CDR1 is MNHEY and CDR2 SVGAGI. The CDR3 here is CASRPTGGEYGYTF. The CDR3 nucleotides read TGTGCCAGCAGGCCGACAGGGGGCGAGTATGGCTACACCTTC.

This clone was counted a single time. The V gene is TRBV19, the J gene TRBJ1-2, with 9 bases that match TRBD1. This CDR3 has 13 amino acids. Germline lookup yields CDR1 LNHDA and CDR2 SQIVND (reference sequence). V lost 5 bases, J lost 9 bases, and 7 bases stayed unmatched. The CDR3 bases are TGTGCCAGTAGTCCGCGGACAGGGGTTAGCTACACCTTC. It yields the protein CASSPRTGVSYTF.

The chain is built from TRBV5-1 and TRBJ2-1; 13 bases match TRBD2. Looked up from germline, CDR1 is SGHRS and CDR2 is YFSETQ. V lost 7 bases and J lost 9; bases outside the gene matches: 7. The CDR3 sequence is 14 residues long. CDR3 residues: CASEGTSGISEQFF. Here the CDR3 DNA reads TGCGCCAGCGAGGGGACTAGCGGGATTAGTGAGCAGTTCTTC.

The rearrangement links TRBV6-4 to TRBJ1-2; tentatively, D is TRBD1 (5 bases). This CDR3 region has 13 residues. V lost 8 bases and J 4 bases, leaving 14 bases between the germline ends. Germline V gene data show CDR1 as MRHNA and CDR2 as SNTAGT. DNA of the CDR3: TGTGCCAGCCGGCAGGGTGGTGGCTATGGCTACACCTTC. Encoded protein: CASRQGGGYGYTF.

Comments on this clone: An end of the junction does not agree with germline; a read error may underlie this. The rearrangement uses TRBV5-5 and TRBJ2-3; 8 bases agree with TRBD2. Per the germline V gene, CDR1 is SGHKS and CDR2 is YYEKEE (reference sequence). CDR3 length equals 15 residues. CDR3 coding DNA: TGTGCCAGCAGCTTGGCCAGCGGGAGCATAGATACGCAGTATTTT. This gives the protein CASSLASGSIDTQYF.

V gene TRBV5-1 combines with J gene TRBJ2-1; no firm D call. The germline CDR1 and CDR2 sequences are SGHRS and YFSETQ. V was trimmed by 1 base and J by 4 bases, leaving 9 bases between them. The CDR3 is 14 amino acids. DNA for the CDR3: TGCGCCAGCAGCTTGACTTCATCTTACAATGAGCAGTTCTTC. Residues: CASSLTSSYNEQFF.

With regard to this clone: An end of the junction does not agree with germline; a read error may underlie this. The genes are TRBV9 and TRBJ2-2; D not certain. The CDR3 has 16 residues. Looked up from germline, CDR1 is SGDLS and CDR2 is YYNGEE. The DNA of the CDR3 is TGTACCAGCAGCGTAGATCCTAGTGCCTACACCGGGGAGCTGTTTTTT. This gives the protein CTSSVDPSAYTGELFF.

The chain recombines TRBV6-5 with TRBJ1-1; a possible D gene is TRBD1 (5 bases). V was cut by 2 bases and J by 8 bases, with 21 bases left in between. This CDR3 is built from 16 residues. Germline V gene data show CDR1 as MNHEY and CDR2 as SVGAGI. The CDR3: CASSYKAAGTLREAFF. The CDR3 DNA follows: TGTGCCAGCAGTTACAAAGCCGCAGGGACTTTAAGGGAAGCTTTCTTT.

V and J are TRBV29-1 and TRBJ1-5; D gene uncertain. This CDR3 is built from 14 residues. V lost 6 bases and J lost 1, with 13 bases in between. The germline V gene encodes CDR1 SQVTM and CDR2 ANQGSEA. The CDR3: CSVLTGGSNQPQHF. CDR3 sequence (DNA): TGCAGCGTCCTAACCGGAGGGAGCAATCAGCCCCAGCATTTT.

The chain couples TRBV7-3 to TRBJ2-1, with 14 bases fitting TRBD2. The CDR3 consists of 15 residues. After removal of 3 bases from V and 8 bases from J, the junction contained 3 bases not matched to a gene. CDR1 SGHTA and CDR2 FQGTGA come from the germline V gene. The CDR3 reads CASSLGTSGGDEQFF. In nucleotides, the CDR3 is TGTGCCAGCAGCTTGGGGACTAGCGGGGGCGATGAGCAGTTCTTC.

The chain employs TRBV29-1 and TRBJ2-5; possible D gene TRBD1, 5 bases. The CDR3 totals 12 residues. CDR1 and CDR2 from the germline V gene are SQVTM and ANQGSEA. Trimming left V 4 bases short and J 4 bases short, with 10 bases between. The CDR3 region has the DNA TGCAGCGTTGTCGGACAAGGAGAGACCCAGTACTTC. This sequence encodes CSVVGQGETQYF.

CDR3 sequence reads: CASSYRRGQGNEQFF. CDR3 DNA: TGTGCCAGCAGTTACCGTAGGGGACAGGGAAATGAGCAGTTCTTC. The chain carries TRBV6-5 and TRBJ2-1; 9 bases match TRBD1. Germline V gene sequence: CDR1 MNHEY, CDR2 SVGAGI. The CDR3 consists of 15 residues. Germline trimming cut 2 bases from V and 7 bases from J; bases unmatched to any gene: 6.

V gene TRBV5-1 combines with J gene TRBJ2-5, with 7 bases matching TRBD1. The CDR3 is 16 amino acids. V gave up 4 bases and J gave up 2 bases; unmatched junction bases: 11. Germline V gene sequence: CDR1 SGHRS, CDR2 YFSETQ. In DNA, the CDR3 is TGCGCCAGCAGCGCCTCGGGACAGCCAAGACAAGAGACCCAGTACTTC. Its protein is CASSASGQPRQETQYF.

The chain links TRBV7-3 to TRBJ2-1; D is perhaps TRBD2 (6 bases). The germline CDR1 and CDR2 sequences are SGHTA and FQGTGA. The CDR3 consists of 15 residues. Between the trimmed V and J ends, which lost 2 bases and 1 base, there was a span of 9 bases. The CDR3 sequence is CASSLSGGSYNEQFF. CDR3 DNA sequence: TGTGCCAGCAGCTTATCTGGGGGGTCCTACAATGAGCAGTTCTTC.

This chain connects TRBV5-5 to TRBJ1-2; 8 bases agree with TRBD1. The length of the CDR3 is 16 residues. Germline lookup yields CDR1 SGHKS and CDR2 YYEKEE (reference sequence). V was pared by 0 bases and J by 7 bases, with 11 bases of the junction left unmatched. The CDR3, as DNA: TGTGCCAGCAGCTTGGGTGGCGGACAGGGTTTATCTGGCTACACCTTC. This sequence encodes CASSLGGGQGLSGYTF. Full variable domain (rest looked up from reference TRBV5-5 and TRBJ1-2): DAGVTQSPTHLIKTRGQQVTLRCSPISGHKSVSWYQQVLGQGPQFIFQYYEKEERGRGNFPDRFSARQFPNYSSELNVNALLLGDSALYLCASSLGGGQGLSGYTFGSGTRLTVV.

This chain links TRBV19 with TRBJ2-1; perhaps TRBD1 as D (5 bases). The CDR3 spans 16 residues. Germline loops: CDR1 LNHDA, CDR2 SQIVND (reference sequence). V shed 1 base and J shed 6 bases, with 16 bases lying between them. The DNA for the CDR3 is TGTGCCAGTAGTATAGTATTTCAGGGCGCCCTCAATGAGCAGTTCTTC. Its protein product is CASSIVFQGALNEQFF. Complete variable domain (other parts from reference TRBV19 and TRBJ2-1): DGGITQSPKYLFRKEGQNVTLSCEQNLNHDAMYWYRQDPGQGLRLIYYSQIVNDFQKGDIAEGYSVSREKKESFPLTVTSAQKNPTAFYLCASSIVFQGALNEQFFGPGTRLTVL.

The genes are TRBV10-3 and TRBJ1-1; D uncertain. Trimming cost V 6 bases and J 4 bases, with 12 bases left between them. In germline, CDR1 is ENHRY, CDR2 SYGVKD. This CDR3 has 13 amino acids. The CDR3 reads CAISVGSGTEAFF. The CDR3 bases are TGTGCCATCAGCGTAGGGAGTGGCACTGAAGCTTTCTTT.

The chain has TRBV18 and TRBJ1-5; D remains unclear. V was trimmed by 3 bases and J by 5 bases, leaving 8 bases between them. The CDR3 is 13 amino acids. The germline V gene has CDR1 KGHSH and CDR2 LQKENI. For the CDR3, the DNA is TGTGCCAGCTCACCGGGCACAGATCAGCCCCAGCATTTT. This sequence encodes CASSPGTDQPQHF. Complete variable domain (other parts from reference TRBV18 and TRBJ1-5): NAGVMQNPRHLVRRRGQEARLRCSPMKGHSHVYWYRQLPEEGLKFMVYLQKENIIDESGMPKERFSAEFPKEGPSILRIQQVVRGDSAAYFCASSPGTDQPQHFGDGTRLSIL.

This chain joins TRBV29-1 and TRBJ1-1; maybe TRBD1 (5 bases). Germline loops: CDR1 SQVTM, CDR2 ANQGSEA. With 7 bases removed from V and 6 bases from J, the gap between germline ends came to 24 bases. CDR3 length: 15 residues. The CDR3 here is CSARRRSEAGPEAFF. CDR3 sequence (DNA): TGCAGCGCCCGGCGGAGGTCCGAAGCGGGGCCTGAAGCTTTCTTT.

The V gene is TRBV28, the J gene TRBJ1-5; D is undetermined. The CDR3 totals 19 residues. Germline-derived CDR1 and CDR2 are MDHEN and SYDVKM. Deletions cut 1 base from V and 3 bases from J, with 22 bases between. CDR3 in amino acids: CASSLFMEQPIFINQPQHF. Written as DNA, the CDR3 is TGTGCCAGCAGTTTATTTATGGAACAGCCCATATTTATCAATCAGCCCCAGCATTTT.

This chain links TRBV29-1 with TRBJ2-7, with D perhaps matching TRBD1 (5 bases). Germline loops: CDR1 SQVTM, CDR2 ANQGSEA. The CDR3 totals 13 residues. V lost 6 bases and J lost 3, with 15 bases in between. The DNA of the CDR3 is TGCAGCGTCCGCCTCCAGGGCAGCTACGAGCAGTACTTC. Translation gives CSVRLQGSYEQYF.

This clone was seen just once. The chain recombines TRBV18 with TRBJ2-3; D call uncertain. There are 15 residues in the CDR3. Germline values: CDR1 KGHSH, CDR2 LQKENI. V lost 3 bases to trimming and J lost 0 bases, with 10 bases between them. In nucleotides, the CDR3 is TGTGCCAGCTCACCGGCGGTGGATAGCACAGATACGCAGTATTTT. Translating it yields CASSPAVDSTDTQYF.

The V and J genes are TRBV5-8 and TRBJ1-1; D is perhaps TRBD1 (5 bases). V dropped 5 bases and J dropped 0 bases, with 11 bases sitting between them. Germline V gene lookup returns CDR1 SGHTS and CDR2 YDEGEE. This CDR3 contains 14 residues. The CDR3 loop reads CASSRQIMNTEAFF. The CDR3 DNA sequence: TGTGCCAGCAGTCGACAGATCATGAACACTGAAGCTTTCTTT.